A selection of T cell receptor beta chains follows, all from one sample in a study of T cells in Graves' hyperthyroidism and ophthalmopathy. Using its own MiXCR run on the multiplex PCR reads, TCRdb lists one record per CDR3 protein. The sample has some 500,000 distinct CDR3 sequences, more than 15% seen once. Sequencing input: blood. These receptors originate from a woman aged 25 to 45 with Graves' ophthalmopathy. Both conserved end residues are part of each CDR3. A D gene is named only where the DNA matches it firmly. The size entry is marked missing in some rows and otherwise reads once, few, many or a size class.

j_call: TRBJ2-3; clone_size: NA; v_call: TRBV6-1; d_call: NA; cdr3_aa: CASSSHLLADTDTQYF; cdr3_nt: TGTGCCAGCAGTTCACACCTTTTAGCGGACACAGATACGCAGTATTTT
j_call: TRBJ2-2; clone_size: NA; v_call: TRBV19; d_call: NA; cdr3_aa: CASSLRQTTGELFF; cdr3_nt: TGTGCCAGTAGTCTCCGACAGACTACCGGGGAGCTGTTTTTT
j_call: TRBJ1-3; clone_size: many; v_call: TRBV5-1; d_call: TRBD1; cdr3_aa: CASSGTGSVGNTIYF; cdr3_nt: TGCGCCAGCAGCGGGACAGGGTCGGTCGGAAACACCATATATTTT
j_call: TRBJ2-5; clone_size: few; v_call: TRBV30; d_call: NA; cdr3_aa: CAWSPGWETQYF; cdr3_nt: TGTGCCTGGAGTCCCGGCTGGGAGACCCAGTACTTC
j_call: TRBJ2-5; clone_size: few; v_call: TRBV24-1; d_call: NA; cdr3_aa: CATSDLQGNQETQYF; cdr3_nt: TGTGCCACCAGTGATTTGCAAGGGAACCAAGAGACCCAGTACTTC
j_call: TRBJ2-3; clone_size: many; v_call: TRBV5-8; d_call: NA; cdr3_aa: CASSDLRQAGTDTQYF; cdr3_nt: TGTGCCAGCAGCGACCTTAGACAGGCCGGCACAGATACGCAGTATTTT
j_call: TRBJ2-1; clone_size: many; v_call: TRBV7-2; d_call: NA; cdr3_aa: CASSLDPPDYTIYNEQFF; cdr3_nt: TGTGCCAGCAGCTTAGACCCACCCGACTACACTATCTACAATGAGCAGTTCTTC
j_call: TRBJ2-5; clone_size: many; v_call: TRBV20-1; d_call: NA; cdr3_aa: CSATSRAGETQYF; cdr3_nt: TGCAGTGCTACGTCCAGGGCGGGGGAGACCCAGTACTTC
j_call: TRBJ2-3; clone_size: many; v_call: TRBV7-2; d_call: NA; cdr3_aa: CASTVTYSTDTQYF; cdr3_nt: TGTGCCAGCACCGTGACTTATAGCACAGATACGCAGTATTTT
j_call: TRBJ2-7; clone_size: NA; v_call: TRBV27; d_call: NA; cdr3_aa: CASSTHPNYEQYF; cdr3_nt: TGTGCCAGCAGCACACACCCTAACTACGAGCAGTACTTC
j_call: TRBJ2-7; clone_size: NA; v_call: TRBV20-1; d_call: TRBD1; cdr3_aa: CSALDRGVYEQYF; cdr3_nt: TGCAGTGCTTTGGACAGGGGCGTATACGAGCAGTACTTC
j_call: TRBJ2-6; clone_size: once; v_call: TRBV20-1; d_call: NA; cdr3_aa: CSARDLGGPGANVLTF; cdr3_nt: TGCAGTGCTAGAGATCTCGGGGGACCTGGGGCCAACGTCCTGACTTTC
j_call: TRBJ2-7; clone_size: few; v_call: TRBV19; d_call: TRBD2; cdr3_aa: CASSRGLALYEQYF; cdr3_nt: TGTGCCAGTAGCCGGGGACTAGCGCTCTACGAGCAGTACTTC
j_call: TRBJ2-7; clone_size: many; v_call: TRBV20-1; d_call: NA; cdr3_aa: CSARSSTYEQYF; cdr3_nt: TGCAGTGCAAGGAGTAGTACGTACGAGCAGTACTTC
j_call: TRBJ2-3; clone_size: many; v_call: TRBV3-1; d_call: TRBD2; cdr3_aa: CASSQDWEASGRTAQYF; cdr3_nt: TGTGCCAGCAGCCAAGATTGGGAGGCTAGCGGGAGAACTGCGCAGTATTTT
j_call: TRBJ2-6; clone_size: NA; v_call: TRBV15; d_call: NA; cdr3_aa: CATSRGEFSSGANVLTF; cdr3_nt: TGTGCCACCAGCAGAGGGGAGTTTAGCTCTGGGGCCAACGTCCTGACTTTC
j_call: TRBJ2-3; clone_size: NA; v_call: TRBV3-1; d_call: NA; cdr3_aa: CASSRTRADTQYF; cdr3_nt: TGTGCCAGCAGCCGGACCCGGGCAGATACGCAGTATTTT
j_call: TRBJ2-3; clone_size: many; v_call: TRBV28; d_call: TRBD2; cdr3_aa: CASSLYSGGSTDTQYF; cdr3_nt: TGTGCCAGCAGTTTATACTCGGGAGGATCGACAGATACGCAGTATTTT
j_call: TRBJ2-3; clone_size: many; v_call: TRBV28; d_call: NA; cdr3_aa: CASSPDLSSDTQYF; cdr3_nt: TGTGCCAGCAGTCCCGACCTCTCATCAGATACGCAGTATTTT
j_call: TRBJ2-3; clone_size: few; v_call: TRBV27; d_call: TRBD2; cdr3_aa: CASSPSGGAGGYTQYF; cdr3_nt: TGTGCCAGCAGTCCCTCGGGGGGAGCGGGAGGCTATACGCAGTATTTT
j_call: TRBJ2-3; clone_size: many; v_call: TRBV13; d_call: NA; cdr3_aa: CASSLGSDTQYF; cdr3_nt: TGTGCCAGCAGCTTAGGGTCCGATACGCAGTATTTT
j_call: TRBJ2-5; clone_size: NA; v_call: TRBV29-1; d_call: NA; cdr3_aa: CSVAEGHSRGKYGETQYF; cdr3_nt: TGCAGCGTTGCTGAGGGACACTCCCGGGGGAAGTACGGAGAGACCCAGTACTTC
j_call: TRBJ1-1; clone_size: many; v_call: TRBV19; d_call: NA; cdr3_aa: CASSIGRANTEAFF; cdr3_nt: TGTGCCAGTAGTATTGGCCGCGCGAACACTGAAGCTTTCTTT
j_call: TRBJ1-3; clone_size: NA; v_call: TRBV4-3; d_call: NA; cdr3_aa: CASSQRSGQTGNTIYF; cdr3_nt: TGCGCCAGCAGCCAGCGAAGCGGGCAAACTGGAAACACCATATATTTT
j_call: TRBJ2-1; clone_size: many; v_call: TRBV30; d_call: TRBD2; cdr3_aa: CAWSGPLAGEDNEQFF; cdr3_nt: TGTGCCTGGAGCGGGCCCCTAGCGGGAGAGGACAATGAGCAGTTCTTC
j_call: TRBJ2-1; clone_size: many; v_call: TRBV11-3; d_call: TRBD1; cdr3_aa: CASSDRDRVGNEQFF; cdr3_nt: TGTGCCAGCAGCGACCGGGACAGGGTGGGCAATGAGCAGTTCTTC
j_call: TRBJ2-7; clone_size: NA; v_call: TRBV10-3; d_call: TRBD2; cdr3_aa: CATSSGAASYEQYF; cdr3_nt: TGTGCCACCTCAAGCGGGGCGGCCTCCTACGAGCAGTACTTC
j_call: TRBJ1-1; clone_size: few; v_call: TRBV7-9; d_call: NA; cdr3_aa: CASSLSRQGGRNTEAFF; cdr3_nt: TGTGCCAGCAGCTTATCTCGGCAGGGTGGGAGGAACACTGAAGCTTTCTTT
j_call: TRBJ2-1; clone_size: many; v_call: TRBV3-1; d_call: TRBD2; cdr3_aa: CASSFPTSGSDEQFF; cdr3_nt: TGTGCCAGCAGCTTTCCTACTAGCGGGAGCGATGAGCAGTTCTTC
j_call: TRBJ2-7; clone_size: NA; v_call: TRBV19; d_call: TRBD2; cdr3_aa: CASSMGPGSGKSSYEQYF; cdr3_nt: TGTGCCAGTAGTATGGGGCCGGGGAGCGGGAAGAGCTCCTACGAGCAGTACTTC
j_call: TRBJ1-2; clone_size: NA; v_call: TRBV7-3; d_call: TRBD1; cdr3_aa: CASSPSRDRARTF; cdr3_nt: TGTGCCAGCAGCCCCTCCCGGGACAGGGCTCGCACCTTC
j_call: TRBJ1-2; clone_size: many; v_call: TRBV5-1; d_call: NA; cdr3_aa: CASSLGQSNYGYTF; cdr3_nt: TGCGCCAGCAGCTTGGGACAGAGTAACTATGGCTACACCTTC
j_call: TRBJ1-2; clone_size: NA; v_call: TRBV19; d_call: NA; cdr3_aa: CASEPLDSNYGYTF; cdr3_nt: TGTGCCAGCGAACCCCTTGACAGCAACTATGGCTACACCTTC
j_call: TRBJ1-5; clone_size: many; v_call: TRBV7-2; d_call: NA; cdr3_aa: CASSLGAGKPQHF; cdr3_nt: TGTGCCAGCAGCTTAGGGGCGGGAAAGCCCCAGCATTTT
j_call: TRBJ2-1; clone_size: NA; v_call: TRBV9; d_call: TRBD2; cdr3_aa: CASSALAEAYNEQFF; cdr3_nt: TGTGCCAGCAGCGCCCTAGCGGAGGCCTACAATGAGCAGTTCTTC
j_call: TRBJ2-6; clone_size: NA; v_call: TRBV12-3/TRBV12-4; d_call: NA; cdr3_aa: CASSSRGGVSGANVLTF; cdr3_nt: TGTGCCAGCAGTTCCCGTGGAGGGGTGTCTGGGGCCAACGTCCTGACTTTC
j_call: TRBJ1-1; clone_size: NA; v_call: TRBV7-2; d_call: NA; cdr3_aa: CASSSLRGNTEAFF; cdr3_nt: TGTGCCAGCAGCTCCCTGAGGGGGAACACTGAAGCTTTCTTT
j_call: TRBJ2-5; clone_size: many; v_call: TRBV12-3/TRBV12-4; d_call: NA; cdr3_aa: CASSLGLTREETQYF; cdr3_nt: TGTGCCAGCAGCCTGGGACTTACGAGAGAAGAGACCCAGTACTTC
j_call: TRBJ1-5; clone_size: few; v_call: TRBV6-1; d_call: NA; cdr3_aa: CASSTGSVQPQHF; cdr3_nt: TGTGCCAGCAGTACAGGGTCGGTCCAGCCCCAGCATTTT
j_call: TRBJ1-6; clone_size: NA; v_call: TRBV6-1; d_call: NA; cdr3_aa: CASSDGGNSPLHF; cdr3_nt: TGTGCCAGCAGCGACGGGGGGAATTCACCCCTCCACTTT
j_call: TRBJ1-3; clone_size: NA; v_call: TRBV2; d_call: NA; cdr3_aa: CASSESLISGNTIYF; cdr3_nt: TGTGCCAGCAGTGAATCACTGATTTCTGGAAACACCATATATTTT
j_call: TRBJ2-3; clone_size: NA; v_call: TRBV29-1; d_call: TRBD2; cdr3_aa: CSVESHTTSGTLPDTRYF; cdr3_nt: TGCAGCGTTGAGTCCCATACGACTAGCGGGACCCTCCCAGATACGCGGTATTTT
j_call: TRBJ1-2; clone_size: NA; v_call: TRBV13; d_call: NA; cdr3_aa: CASSLGWSRNGDYGYTF; cdr3_nt: TGTGCCAGCAGCTTAGGTTGGTCCAGGAATGGGGACTATGGCTACACCTTC
j_call: TRBJ2-7; clone_size: many; v_call: TRBV5-5; d_call: NA; cdr3_aa: CASSTGQTYEQYF; cdr3_nt: TGTGCCAGCAGCACAGGACAGACCTACGAGCAGTACTTC
j_call: TRBJ1-1; clone_size: NA; v_call: TRBV6-5; d_call: NA; cdr3_aa: CASSYLLSTEAFF; cdr3_nt: TGTGCCAGCAGTTACCTGCTCTCCACTGAAGCTTTCTTT
j_call: TRBJ2-1; clone_size: NA; v_call: TRBV9; d_call: NA; cdr3_aa: CASSGVSGPNEQFF; cdr3_nt: TGTGCCAGCAGCGGGGTGAGTGGCCCGAATGAGCAGTTCTTC
j_call: TRBJ2-1; clone_size: many; v_call: TRBV6-1; d_call: TRBD2; cdr3_aa: CASSELQREARGEQFF; cdr3_nt: TGTGCCAGCAGTGAACTGCAGCGGGAGGCCCGCGGTGAGCAGTTCTTC
j_call: TRBJ1-2; clone_size: few; v_call: TRBV20-1; d_call: NA; cdr3_aa: CSATRRPLGLYGYTF; cdr3_nt: TGCAGTGCTACAAGAAGACCTCTTGGACTATATGGCTACACCTTC
j_call: TRBJ2-4; clone_size: few; v_call: TRBV7-9; d_call: NA; cdr3_aa: CASSPPVGLGNIQYF; cdr3_nt: TGTGCCAGCAGCCCCCCGGTAGGGTTGGGAAACATTCAGTACTTC
j_call: TRBJ1-3; clone_size: NA; v_call: TRBV7-3; d_call: NA; cdr3_aa: CASSLGGSDTIYF; cdr3_nt: TGTGCCAGCAGCTTAGGAGGGTCAGACACCATATATTTT
j_call: TRBJ1-5; clone_size: few; v_call: TRBV6-2/TRBV6-3; d_call: TRBD1; cdr3_aa: CASSYLDRAEQPQHF; cdr3_nt: TGTGCCAGCAGTTACCTGGACAGGGCCGAACAGCCCCAGCATTTT
j_call: TRBJ2-3; clone_size: many; v_call: TRBV18; d_call: NA; cdr3_aa: CASSVGSTDTQYF; cdr3_nt: TGTGCCAGCTCGGTCGGATCCACAGATACGCAGTATTTT
j_call: TRBJ2-2; clone_size: many; v_call: TRBV11-2; d_call: NA; cdr3_aa: CASSLSVENRELFF; cdr3_nt: TGTGCCAGCAGCTTATCGGTGGAGAACCGGGAGCTGTTTTTT